Reported below is one T cell receptor beta chain. From germline, CDR1 is MNHEY and CDR2 SVGAGI. The V end was cut by 4 bases, the J end by 2 bases, with 6 bases between. CDR3 length equals 13 residues. From the PCR reads, TCRdb called clonotypes with MiXCR, one entry per CDR3 protein. This sample has over 15,000 distinct CDR3 sequences, with 45% to 70% found just once. This sample is drawn from a study of CD4 and CD8 cells across lung adenocarcinoma regions. Samples came from patients with localized non-small cell lung adenocarcinoma. Sequencing was done on a sample of CD8+ T cells from the center of a lung tumor. The TCR comes from a female donor with lung adenocarcinoma. The CD4 and CD8 labels of this study may be unreliable. J is TRBJ2-1 and V is TRBV6-5, with unresolved D. Written as DNA, the CDR3 is TGTGCCAGCAGTTTTGATCCCTACAATGAGCAGTTCTTC. Translated, it gives CASSFDPYNEQFF.